This entry lists 2 T cell receptor beta chains sequenced from one sample in a study of T cell responses to AZD1222 COVID-19 vaccine. Libraries were prepared by immunoSEQ multiplex PCR; TCRdb keeps only in-frame clonotypes and omits some of them. The sample lists about 130,000 clones, less than 95% occurring once. The sequenced sample was peripheral blood, obtained on day 0 of MenACWY control vaccination. These receptors were taken from an adult in good health.

The rearrangement uses TRBV30 and TRBJ2-7, with D possibly TRBD1 on 6 matching bases. The germline V gene encodes CDR1 GTSNPN and CDR2 SVGIG (reference sequence). With 3 bases removed from V and 5 bases from J, the gap between germline ends came to 20 bases. The CDR3 runs to 15 residues. DNA for the CDR3: TGTGCCTGGAGCAGACATAGGGCAGGGGTGGACGAGCAGTACTTC. Protein sequence: CAWSRHRAGVDEQYF. Variable domain in full (rest from reference TRBV30 and TRBJ2-7): SQTIHQWPATLVQPVGSPLSLECTVEGTSNPNLYWYRQAAGRGLQLLFYSVGIGQISSEVPQNLSASRPQDRQFILSSKKLLLSDSGFYLCAWSRHRAGVDEQYFGPGTRLTVT.

This clone turned up a few times. The J gene is TRBJ1-6, the V gene TRBV5-1; D might be TRBD1 (5 bases). Trimming removed 0 bases at V and 12 bases at J, with 7 bases between. The CDR3 runs 12 residues. Per germline, CDR1 SGHRS and CDR2 YFSETQ. The CDR3 bases are TGCGCCAGCAGCTTGGCAGGGAGACCCCTCCACTTT. Translating gives CASSLAGRPLHF.